The 28 T cell receptor beta chains below come from one sample, sequenced in a study of cytomegalovirus exposure and HLA in healthy donors. Vbeta (60) and Jbeta (13) primers were used in the PCR. Assay used: immunoSEQ multiplex PCR; TCRdb lists only in-frame clones, some missing. The sample lists around 130,000 clones; around 9% were seen once. Sequences were obtained from PBMCs. The receptors shown here come from a man aged 35-49 years in good health and CMV-seronegative.

This sequence joins TRBV5-1 and TRBJ2-6, with 7 bases fitting TRBD1. With 4 bases clipped from V and 0 bases from J, the junction kept 7 bases outside the gene matches. This CDR3 is 17 amino acids long. Germline CDR1 is SGHRS and CDR2 is YFSETQ. The CDR3 sequence is CASSGQGVPSGANVLTF. The CDR3 DNA follows: TGCGCCAGCAGCGGGCAGGGGGTCCCCTCTGGGGCCAACGTCCTGACTTTC. The whole variable domain, filled in from reference TRBV5-1 and TRBJ2-6, reads KAGVTQTPRYLIKTRGQQVTLSCSPISGHRSVSWYQQTPGQGLQFLFEYFSETQRNKGNFPGRFSGRQFSNSRSEMNVSTLELGDSALYLCASSGQGVPSGANVLTFGAGSRLTVL.

The rearrangement joins TRBV5-4 to TRBJ2-5, with 8 bases that match TRBD2. The V gene end was trimmed by 4 bases and the J gene end by 2 bases; junction bases not matched to a gene: 4. This CDR3 contains 14 residues. Germline V gene data show CDR1 as SGHNT and CDR2 as YYREEE (reference sequence). In nucleotides, the CDR3 is TGTGCCAGCAGCGCCCGGGGGGGGCAAGAGACCCAGTACTTC. As protein: CASSARGGQETQYF.

This clone was seen only a few times. V gene TRBV18 combines with J gene TRBJ2-1, with D possibly being TRBD1 (6 bases). Germline V gives CDR1 KGHSH, CDR2 LQKENI. V lost 3 bases to trimming and J lost 8 bases, with 17 bases between them. The CDR3 totals 15 residues. CDR3 loop: CASSPETGLRDEQFF. CDR3 nucleotides: TGTGCCAGCTCACCTGAGACAGGCCTTAGGGATGAGCAGTTCTTC.

J is TRBJ1-1 and V is TRBV19; 7 positions agree with TRBD1. Per the germline V gene, CDR1 is LNHDA and CDR2 is SQIVND (reference sequence). Losses at the gene ends were 5 bases for V and 3 bases for J; bases not matched to a gene: 6. This CDR3 contains 14 residues. This CDR3 is CASSVGQTDTEAFF. CDR3 in DNA: TGTGCCAGTAGTGTGGGACAGACGGACACTGAAGCTTTCTTT.

This clone was counted a few times. The V call is TRBV5-1, the J call TRBJ1-2; 7 positions match TRBD1. V shed 4 bases, J shed 6 bases, and the junction held 9 bases outside the gene matches. Germline CDR1 SGHRS, CDR2 YFSETQ. This CDR3 region has 14 residues. The CDR3 DNA is TGCGCCAGCAGCCCACCTCGACAGGGCCATGGCTACACCTTC. It codes for CASSPPRQGHGYTF.

This rearrangement joins TRBV5-6 to TRBJ2-7, with 8 bases identical to TRBD1. This CDR3 contains 15 residues. J gave up 4 bases and V 3 bases, and 9 bases lay outside the gene matches. Germline-derived CDR1 and CDR2 are SGHDT and YYEEEE. This CDR3 is CASSYIPGGSYEQYF. DNA for the CDR3: TGTGCCAGCAGCTACATCCCAGGGGGCTCGTACGAGCAGTACTTC.

The chain links TRBV27 to TRBJ1-5, with TRBD1 matching over 7 bases. Losses at the gene ends were 8 bases for V and 6 bases for J; bases not matched to a gene: 7. This CDR3 has 13 residues. In germline, CDR1 is MNHEY, CDR2 SMNVEV (reference sequence). The CDR3 reads CASPTRGPQPQHF. CDR3 in DNA: TGTGCCAGCCCTACTAGGGGGCCTCAGCCCCAGCATTTT.

The chain recombines TRBV19 with TRBJ1-1; no clear D. The germline gives CDR1 LNHDA, CDR2 SQIVND (reference sequence). The CDR3 extends over 11 amino acids. V was clipped by 5 bases and J by 7 bases, with 8 bases between them. As DNA, the CDR3 is TGTGCCAGTAGTTGGGCTGATGAAGCTTTCTTT. It is translated as CASSWADEAFF.

The chain is built from TRBV6-5 and TRBJ1-1; the D gene is possibly TRBD1 (5 bases). Per the germline V gene, CDR1 is MNHEY and CDR2 is SVGAGI. The CDR3 length is 14 residues. Between the trimmed V and J ends, which lost 5 bases and 1 base, there was a span of 11 bases. The CDR3, as DNA: TGTGCCAGCAGTACCTTTGACAGGAACACTGAAGCTTTCTTT. Translating it yields CASSTFDRNTEAFF.

This clone was observed a few times. The V call is TRBV5-4, the J call TRBJ2-3, with 15 nucleotides matching TRBD2. Germline CDR1 SGHNT, CDR2 YYREEE (reference sequence). The CDR3 has 16 amino acids. V gave up 3 bases and J gave up 9 bases; unmatched junction bases: 8. The CDR3 DNA is TGTGCCAGCAGCTCCGGGACTAGCGGGAGGCTCGGGACGCAGTATTTT. Its protein is CASSSGTSGRLGTQYF.

The chain employs TRBV9 and TRBJ1-5; tentative D call: TRBD1 (5 bases). The CDR3 runs to 13 residues. V was clipped by 5 bases and J by 7 bases, with 13 bases between them. Germline V lookup: CDR1 SGDLS, CDR2 YYNGEE. The CDR3 region is CASSAGGVQPQHF. The DNA for the CDR3 is TGTGCCAGCAGTGCTGGGGGGGTGCAGCCCCAGCATTTT. The full variable domain, its missing parts supplied by reference TRBV9 and TRBJ1-5, is DSGVTQTPKHLITATGQRVTLRCSPRSGDLSVYWYQQSLDQGLQFLIQYYNGEERAKGNILERFSAQQFPDLHSELNLSSLELGDSALYFCASSAGGVQPQHFGDGTRLSIL.

The rearrangement uses TRBV9 and TRBJ2-1; possible D gene TRBD1, 5 bases. CDR3 length equals 14 residues. Deletions cut 5 bases from V and 8 bases from J, with 17 bases between. Germline assignment: CDR1 SGDLS and CDR2 YYNGEE. The CDR3 nucleotides read TGTGCCAGCAGGCCCCGGCAAGGGGTCGATGAGCAGTTCTTC. Encoded protein: CASRPRQGVDEQFF.

The chain recombines TRBV4-2 with TRBJ2-1, with TRBD1 identical over 10 bases. The CDR3 is 15 residues long. Germline values: CDR1 LGHNA, CDR2 YNFKEQ. The trim removed 1 base at V and 8 bases at J, leaving 5 bases unmatched. CDR3 DNA sequence: TGTGCCAGCAGCCAAGCGGACAGGGGGAGTTATGAGCAGTTCTTC. As protein: CASSQADRGSYEQFF.

This clone was seen a few times. This chain joins TRBV5-6 and TRBJ2-2; tentative D call: TRBD2 (5 bases). Germline loops: CDR1 SGHDT, CDR2 YYEEEE. The CDR3 totals 15 residues. Trimming removed 0 bases from V and 2 bases from J, with 8 bases in between. In DNA, the CDR3 is TGTGCCAGCAGCTTGGGTAGCGCTAACACCGGGGAGCTGTTTTTT. Protein: CASSLGSANTGELFF.

The chain carries TRBV11-3 and TRBJ2-1, with a possible D match to TRBD1 (5 bases). The V end lost 3 bases, the J end lost 13 bases, and 13 bases lay between the germline ends. The germline gives CDR1 SGHNT, CDR2 YENEEA. The CDR3 sequence is 12 residues long. Here the CDR3 reads CASSLRQGAQFF. In DNA, the CDR3 is TGTGCCAGCAGCTTGCGGCAGGGCGCCCAGTTCTTC.

This clone has just a few counts. V usage is TRBV29-1 and J usage is TRBJ2-7, with TRBD2 as a possible D gene (6 bases). CDR3 size: 10 residues. The germline V gene has CDR1 SQVTM and CDR2 ANQGSEA. Trimming took 7 bases from V and 7 from J, leaving 11 bases between them. CDR3 sequence reads: CSGTAGEQYF. The CDR3 region has the DNA TGCAGCGGAACTGCGGGGGAGCAGTACTTC.

This clone has more than one count but fewer than ten. Within the sample, other DNA sequences also encode this same CDR3. This rearrangement joins TRBV5-4 to TRBJ2-7; D remains ambiguous. The CDR3 totals 13 residues. V shed 0 bases and J shed 3 bases, with 7 bases lying between them. In germline, CDR1 is SGHNT, CDR2 YYREEE (reference sequence). CDR3 nucleotide sequence: TGTGCCAGCAGCTTGGCCGGTAGCTACGAGCAGTACTTC. This translates into CASSLAGSYEQYF.

V and J are TRBV5-5 and TRBJ1-2, with TRBD1 matching over 7 bases. Germline V gene data show CDR1 as SGHKS and CDR2 as YYEKEE (reference sequence). The CDR3 runs to 14 residues. The J segment lost 2 bases and the V segment lost 4 bases, leaving 5 bases of the junction unmatched. Written as DNA, the CDR3 is TGTGCCAGCAGCCCGGCGACAGGGAACTATGGCTACACCTTC. Its protein is CASSPATGNYGYTF.

This chain links TRBV6-6 with TRBJ1-4; D is ambiguous. Germline lookup yields CDR1 MNHNY and CDR2 SVGAGI (reference sequence). The CDR3 contains 11 residues. Trimming stripped 2 bases from V and 14 bases from J, with 9 bases between. CDR3 nucleotide sequence: TGTGCCAGCAGTTACCCACCAGTGCTGTTTTTT. Protein sequence: CASSYPPVLFF.

This clone was seen only a few times. At one boundary the junction diverges from the germline segment, which might be a read error. Other DNA sequences in this specimen translate into the identical CDR3. The rearrangement links TRBV6-1 to TRBJ1-2; tentatively, D is TRBD1 (6 bases). The CDR3 is made up of 14 amino acids. Germline loops: CDR1 MNHNS, CDR2 SASEGT. CDR3 DNA: TGCGCCAGCAGTGTACAGGGAGAAAACTATGGCTACACCTTC. Translating gives CASSVQGENYGYTF.

Concerning this clone itself: Other DNA sequences from this sample encode an identical CDR3 as well. V and J are TRBV11-1 and TRBJ2-5; 9 bases line up with TRBD2. This CDR3 has 15 residues. Germline CDR1 SGHAT, CDR2 FQDESV (reference sequence). Trimming removed 6 bases from V and 1 base from J; junction bases left unmatched: 6. CDR3 sequence: CASSDSGGPQETQYF. The CDR3 DNA reads as TGTGCCAGCAGTGATAGCGGGGGCCCCCAAGAGACCCAGTACTTC. Full variable domain (remainder filled in from reference TRBV11-1 and TRBJ2-5): EAEVAQSPRYKITEKSQAVAFWCDPISGHATLYWYRQILGQGPELLVQFQDESVVDDSQLPKDRFSAERLKGVDSTLKIQPAELGDSAMYLCASSDSGGPQETQYFGPGTRLLVL.

V usage is TRBV7-3 and J usage is TRBJ2-1; 12 bases map to TRBD2. The CDR3 loop spans 15 amino acids. Trimming cost V 2 bases and J 5 bases; bases outside gene matches: 1. Germline V lookup: CDR1 SGHTA, CDR2 FQGTGA. The CDR3 bases are TGTGCCAGCAGCTTAGGACTAGCGGGGAACAATGAGCAGTTCTTC. This encodes CASSLGLAGNNEQFF.

V and J are TRBV4-2 and TRBJ2-2; D not resolved. The CDR3 totals 15 residues. V lost 0 bases and J lost 1, with 6 bases in between. Looked up from germline, CDR1 is LGHNA and CDR2 is YNFKEQ. CDR3 residues: CASSQESKNTGELFF. The CDR3 nucleotides are TGTGCCAGCAGCCAAGAATCCAAGAACACCGGGGAGCTGTTTTTT.

This clone occurred a few times. The genes are TRBV4-2 and TRBJ1-6, with a tentative D call TRBD1 (6 bases). Germline CDR1 reads LGHNA; CDR2 reads YNFKEQ. The length of the CDR3 is 15 residues. The germline V and J ends were trimmed by 1 base and 6 bases, with 10 bases remaining between them. CDR3 region: CASSQGIRGNSPLHF. The CDR3 coding sequence is TGTGCCAGCAGCCAAGGGATCAGGGGTAATTCACCCCTCCACTTT.

This rearrangement joins TRBV5-1 to TRBJ1-2, with D hard to call. Per the germline V gene, CDR1 is SGHRS and CDR2 is YFSETQ. The CDR3 sequence is 14 residues long. V gave up 0 bases and J gave up 0 bases, with 6 bases separating them. The CDR3 here is CASSLERSNYGYTF. CDR3 nucleotides: TGCGCCAGCAGCTTGGAACGGTCTAACTATGGCTACACCTTC.

The chain combines TRBV7-9 with TRBJ2-7; possible D gene TRBD1, 5 bases. Germline V gene data show CDR1 as SEHNR and CDR2 as FQNEAQ (reference sequence). Trimming left V 7 bases short and J 7 bases short, with 14 bases between. This CDR3 comprises 12 residues. The CDR3 coding sequence is TGTGCCAGCACCAAAGCAGGGTCTGAGCAGTACTTC. Encoded protein: CASTKAGSEQYF. The whole variable domain, remainder taken from reference TRBV7-9 and TRBJ2-7, is DTGVSQNPRHKITKRGQNVTFRCDPISEHNRLYWYRQTLGQGPEFLTYFQNEAQLEKSRLLSDRFSAERPKGSFSTLEIQRTEQGDSAMYLCASTKAGSEQYFGPGTRLTVT.

There are a few counts of this clone. The chain carries TRBV13 and TRBJ2-3; a weak D match, TRBD2 (5 bases). Trimming pared 1 base from V and 5 bases from J, leaving 10 bases between. Germline V gives CDR1 PRHDT, CDR2 FYEKMQ (reference sequence). The CDR3 is 14 amino acids. The CDR3 sequence: CASSLDGVGDTQYF. The CDR3, as DNA: TGTGCCAGCAGCTTAGACGGGGTGGGAGATACGCAGTATTTT.

This clone occurred a few times. The J gene is TRBJ1-6, the V gene TRBV28, with 10 nucleotides matching TRBD1. The CDR3 extends over 16 amino acids. With V trimmed by 5 bases and J by 8 bases, 9 bases remained unmatched. Germline CDR1 is MDHEN and CDR2 is SYDVKM. The CDR3 DNA sequence: TGTGCCAGCAGTCCACCGGGACAGGGGACGGATTCACCCCTCCACTTT. It codes for CASSPPGQGTDSPLHF.